These T cell receptor beta chains were read from a single sample in a study of T-cell reconstitution after alpha-beta-depleted transplantation in children. TCRdb re-called the PCR reads with MiXCR, one entry per CDR3 protein. The sample comprises approximately 500,000 distinct CDR3 sequences, roughly a tenth of which are singletons, and about 2% rests with the top ten. The specimen comprised PBMCs, sampled before TCRalphabeta/CD19-depleted stem cell transplant. These receptor sequences come from a child aged 2-15 years with inherited bone marrow failure, due to receive a stem cell transplant. The CDR3 runs from the conserved cysteine through the conserved F or W. The order of the fields is V gene, J gene, CDR3 protein.

>TRBV15|TRBJ2-7
CATSIGTVDTYEQYF
>TRBV10-3|TRBJ2-7
CAIGARAGEQYF
>TRBV6-5|TRBJ2-7
CASSYGGLGSSYEQYF
>TRBV15|TRBJ2-7
CATSRDQGYEQYF
>TRBV10-3|TRBJ2-1
CAISSPTSYNEQFF
>TRBV7-9|TRBJ2-7
CASSLLTGEGEQYF
>TRBV20-1|TRBJ2-7
CSARDSVGQSYEQYF
>TRBV4-3|TRBJ2-7
CASSQVIGPYYEQYF
>TRBV29-1|TRBJ2-2
CSVEPSGSGTGELFF
>TRBV27|TRBJ2-3
CASSLAGPSTDTQYF
>TRBV28|TRBJ2-5
CASSGWTGGRETQYF
>TRBV29-1|TRBJ2-1
CSVRKGQGDNEQFF
>TRBV6-2/TRBV6-3|TRBJ2-1
CASSYPQGSSYNEQFF
>TRBV2|TRBJ2-7
CASSVNTDSEQYF
>TRBV29-1|TRBJ2-1
CSAVGLAGVSTEQFF
>TRBV6-2/TRBV6-3|TRBJ2-1
CASSRGLAGRSSYNEQFF
>TRBV28|TRBJ2-1
CASSLPPYGDGEQFF
>TRBV6-1|TRBJ1-2
CASRIAGQGNYGYTF
>TRBV20-1|TRBJ1-5
CSASDRGSNQPQHF
>TRBV3-1|TRBJ2-5
CASSQDHDASETQYF
>TRBV5-1|TRBJ2-1
CASSPVANHNEQFF
>TRBV4-3|TRBJ2-7
CASSGVQGAYEQYF
>TRBV7-9|TRBJ2-2
CASSLGTGRTGELFF
>TRBV7-2|TRBJ2-7
CASSYISGSSYEQYF
>TRBV12-3/TRBV12-4|TRBJ1-5
CASTKPGVQPQHF
>TRBV4-3|TRBJ2-7
CASSLAATYEQYF
>TRBV4-3|TRBJ2-2
CASSQDGRVAGELFF